This T cell receptor beta chain was identified in a study of post-analysis software for immune sequencing data. In the study overall: Both relapsing-remitting and secondary progressive multiple sclerosis featured among the disease courses, as did progressive-relapsing multiple sclerosis.

cDNA libraries of TCR beta carried unique molecular identifiers. A population of 1 to 10 million T cells gave rise to approximately 530,000 cDNA molecules. A single record per CDR3 protein comes from TCRdb applying MiXCR to the PCR reads. The sample has roughly 410,000 distinct CDR3 sequences; around 33% are singletons. This CDR3 comprises 14 residues. Germline V gives CDR1 LGHDT, CDR2 YNNKEL (reference sequence). The trim removed 6 bases at V and 2 bases at J, leaving 3 bases unmatched. Study-level results: F measure showed strong co-clustering of same-batch samples. Controls showed lower frequencies than patients for five TRBV segments, and TRBV5-6, TRBV5-1 and TRBV20-1 were among these.

This clonotype was counted between two and nine times. Its antigen is unidentified. Sequencing was done on a sample of blood. V gene TRBV3-1 combines with J gene TRBJ1-2; 10 bases map to TRBD1. The clonotype was recovered from a girl under 18 with multiple sclerosis. The CDR3 DNA follows: TGTGCCAGCAGTACGGGACAGGGGAACTATGGCTACACCTTC. The encoded protein is CASSTGQGNYGYTF.